This T cell receptor (beta chain) is drawn from a study of T-cell memory formation after mild COVID-19. Overall study findings and caveats: A balance of CD4 and CD8 characterized clones contracting day 15 to 85, whereas later expanders leaned CD4+. CD4+ contracting clones were found mainly in CM and EM, and CD8+ ones in EMRA.

TCRalpha and TCRbeta libraries used 5'RACE with constant-segment primers and UMIs. From the 5' RACE reads, TCRdb called clonotypes with MiXCR, one entry per CDR3 protein. Seen here are about 470,000 distinct CDR3 sequences, 15% to 20% observed once, and the top ten hold 9% to 15%. This clonotype was seen a handful of times. Its specificity is unknown. Germline V CDR1 and CDR2: SGHTA, FQGNSA. The ends lost 0 bases at V and 6 bases at J; junction bases unmatched: 3. The CDR3 length is 16 residues. The chain links TRBV7-2 to TRBJ2-3, with TRBD2 matching 13 bases. The specimen was PBMCs or a T cell subset sorted from them (not recorded which). This clonotype was sampled from an adult woman who had mild COVID-19 (a few samples of this study predate the infection). Cell type and time point are not known. The CDR3 here is CASSLAGLAGADTQYF. In nucleotides, the CDR3 is TGTGCCAGCAGCTTAGCCGGACTAGCGGGGGCGGATACGCAGTATTTT.